These T cell receptor beta chains were read from a single sample in a study of early T cells in non-severe SARS-CoV-2 infection. In TCRdb, the 5' RACE reads were re-called with MiXCR into one record per CDR3 protein. Seen here are about 64,000 distinct CDR3 sequences, roughly 18% observed once, and the top ten hold almost 9%. The sample here was whole blood, taken at baseline. The receptors here all came from an adult who was a healthcare worker with PCR-confirmed SARS-CoV-2 infection or an uninfected control (not recorded which). Both conserved end residues are part of each CDR3. A D gene is named only where the DNA matches it firmly. Clone size is shown for a subset of rows, as once, few, many or a class of expanded clone.

J	D	size	V	DNA	CDR3
TRBJ2-7	.	many	TRBV4-1	TGCGCCAGCAGCCTCGGGGACGAGCAGTACTTC	CASSLGDEQYF
TRBJ2-5	.	.	TRBV7-9	TGTGCCAGCAGCTTAGCTTCAGGGGAGGTGGAGACCCAGTACTTC	CASSLASGEVETQYF
TRBJ1-1	.	many	TRBV14	TGTGCCAGCAGCCACTCCGGGGAGAACACTGAAGCTTTCTTT	CASSHSGENTEAFF
TRBJ1-6	.	few	TRBV5-1	TGCGCCAGCAGCCTGGGACAAGGCAATTCACCCCTCCACTTT	CASSLGQGNSPLHF
TRBJ1-1	.	.	TRBV30	TGTGCCTGGAGTGTCCTCCTGAACACTGAAGCTTTCTTT	CAWSVLLNTEAFF
TRBJ2-7	.	.	TRBV5-1	TGCGCCAGCAGCAGGGACGGGATCTCCTACGAGCAGTACTTC	CASSRDGISYEQYF
TRBJ2-1	TRBD2	.	TRBV20-1	TGCAGTGCTAGAGATCCGACTAGCGGGGGGGAGCAGTTCTTC	CSARDPTSGGEQFF
TRBJ2-7	.	few	TRBV3-1	TGTGCCAGCAGCCAATTAGGAATTTACGAGCAGTACTTC	CASSQLGIYEQYF
TRBJ2-2	.	few	TRBV30	TGTGCCTGGAGTGTACAGGTCGGGGAGCTGTTTTTT	CAWSVQVGELFF
TRBJ1-5	.	.	TRBV30	TGTGCCTGGAGTGTTTTTGGCAATCAGCCCCAGCATTTT	CAWSVFGNQPQHF
TRBJ1-6	.	.	TRBV10-2	TGCGCCAGCAGTGAGTCTTCGGTGGGAGATTCACCCCTCCACTTT	CASSESSVGDSPLHF
TRBJ2-4	.	.	TRBV29-1	TGCAGCGTAAGCGACAGACGCAAAAACATTCAGTACTTC	CSVSDRRKNIQYF
TRBJ1-1	.	.	TRBV20-1	TGCAGTGCTACCCCCGGAGGGGGGAACACTGAAGCTTTCTTT	CSATPGGGNTEAFF
TRBJ2-2	TRBD1	few	TRBV7-2	TGTGCCAGCAGCCCCCAGGGACAGCTAAGCGGGGAGCTGTTTTTT	CASSPQGQLSGELFF
TRBJ1-4	TRBD1	.	TRBV29-1	TGCAGCGGATTAGGGACAGGGGCCGCTCCCGGTGAAAAACTGTTTTTT	CSGLGTGAAPGEKLFF
TRBJ2-3	.	once	TRBV9	TGTGCCAGCAGCGTAGCGGCCCGGAGCACAGATACGCAGTATTTT	CASSVAARSTDTQYF
TRBJ1-5	TRBD1	.	TRBV28	TGTGCCACCGAGGCTCCGGGACAGGGGATCAATCAGCCCCAGCATTTT	CATEAPGQGINQPQHF
TRBJ2-3	TRBD2	few	TRBV27	TGTGCCAGCAGTCCCCCGGGACTAGCGGGAGCAGATACGCAGTATTTT	CASSPPGLAGADTQYF
TRBJ1-1	TRBD1	many	TRBV12-3/TRBV12-4	TGTGCCAGCAGTTTACCCGGGACAGGGGGCACTGAAGCTTTCTTT	CASSLPGTGGTEAFF
TRBJ2-7	.	.	TRBV7-6	TGTGCCAGCAGCTTATCAGGAACGGAGCAGTACTTC	CASSLSGTEQYF
TRBJ1-1	.	.	TRBV7-6	TGTGCCAGCAGCTTCCAGGAGAACACTGAAGCTTTCTTT	CASSFQENTEAFF
TRBJ1-4	TRBD1	.	TRBV12-3/TRBV12-4	TGTGCCAGCAGTTTAGGACAGGGGATAAGCGAAAAACTGTTTTTT	CASSLGQGISEKLFF
TRBJ2-7	.	.	TRBV7-2	TGTGCCAGCAGCCCAAACATTGCCCCCCTCGAGCAGTACTTC	CASSPNIAPLEQYF
TRBJ2-2	.	.	TRBV7-2	TGTGCCAGCAGCTTAGTACGGATCCCGAACACCGGGGAGCTGTTTTTT	CASSLVRIPNTGELFF
TRBJ1-2	.	few	TRBV30	TGTGCCTGGAGCCACCGGGGTAGCGGCTACACCTTC	CAWSHRGSGYTF
TRBJ2-5	TRBD1	.	TRBV7-8	TGTGCCAGCAGCTTCCCAGGGGGCTACCAAGAGACCCAGTACTTC	CASSFPGGYQETQYF
TRBJ2-3	TRBD2	few	TRBV19	TGTGCCAGTAGTATGGCGGCTAGCGGGCCGGCAGATACGCAGTATTTT	CASSMAASGPADTQYF
TRBJ1-2	TRBD1	.	TRBV27	TGTGCCAGCAGTTTGACAGGGGGCCAGAGTGGCTACACCTTC	CASSLTGGQSGYTF
TRBJ2-7	TRBD2	few	TRBV29-1	TGCAGCGCCGGACGGGGGGTTGGCTACGAGCAGTACTTC	CSAGRGVGYEQYF
TRBJ2-2	.	many	TRBV27	TGTGCCAGCAGTTTATCGCTCGGGACGCGCACCGGGGAGCTGTTTTTT	CASSLSLGTRTGELFF
TRBJ2-7	.	.	TRBV7-2	TGTGCCAGCAGCTTAGCACAAACCTACGAGCAGTACTTC	CASSLAQTYEQYF
TRBJ2-3	TRBD2	.	TRBV7-8	TGTGCCAGCAGCTTAGGGCGGGGGTCCGCAGATACGCAGTATTTT	CASSLGRGSADTQYF
TRBJ1-4	.	.	TRBV7-9	TGTGCCAGCAGCTTAGGGTTTACATTGGCTAATGAAAAACTGTTTTTT	CASSLGFTLANEKLFF
TRBJ2-7	TRBD2	few	TRBV5-4	TGTGCCAGCAGCTACGGGGGACTAGCGGGAGAGCCCGAGCAGTACTTC	CASSYGGLAGEPEQYF
TRBJ1-1	.	.	TRBV28	TGTGCCAGCAGTCCCTCCTTGGACGGGAGGTATGGAGCTTTCTTT	CASSPSLDGRYGAFF
TRBJ2-1	.	few	TRBV3-1	TGTGCCAGCAGCCAACTCAATGAGCAGTTCTTC	CASSQLNEQFF
TRBJ2-7	.	few	TRBV7-9	TGTGCCAGCACCATCGCGGGAAACTCCTACGAGCAGTACTTC	CASTIAGNSYEQYF
TRBJ1-5	.	.	TRBV12-3/TRBV12-4	TGTGCCAGCAGAAATTCCAGGGAGGGAGGCAATCAGCCCCAGCATTTT	CASRNSREGGNQPQHF
TRBJ2-3	.	few	TRBV4-1	TGCGCCAGCAGCCAAGCCCCGGCCAAGCACACAGATACGCAGTATTTT	CASSQAPAKHTDTQYF
TRBJ1-2	TRBD1	many	TRBV18	TGTGCCAGCTCACCTTTGGGAGAGGGACAGGGAAACTATGGCTACACCTTC	CASSPLGEGQGNYGYTF
TRBJ2-7	TRBD1	few	TRBV20-1	TGCAGTGCTAGAGCGAACCTGGGACAGGGGGTCTCCGAGCAGTACTTC	CSARANLGQGVSEQYF
TRBJ2-1	.	.	TRBV4-3	TGCGCCAGCAGCCAAGTTCTCTACAATGAGCAGTTCTTC	CASSQVLYNEQFF
TRBJ2-7	.	.	TRBV6-1	TGTGCCAGCGGGCCCTCGGGAACCTACGAGCAGTACTTC	CASGPSGTYEQYF
TRBJ2-1	.	.	TRBV18	TGTGCCAGCTCACCAGGATCGAGCTCCTACAATGAGCAGTTCTTC	CASSPGSSSYNEQFF
TRBJ1-5	TRBD1	few	TRBV27	TGTGCCAGCAGCACCGACAGGGGGTATCAGCCCCAGCATTTT	CASSTDRGYQPQHF
TRBJ2-3	TRBD2	many	TRBV29-1	TGCAGCACCCAGCGGGGGGCCACAGATACGCAGTATTTT	CSTQRGATDTQYF
TRBJ2-5	TRBD1	.	TRBV30	TGTGCCTGGAATACAGGGGGCGCGGAGGCGAAGACCCAGTACTTC	CAWNTGGAEAKTQYF
TRBJ2-5	TRBD1	.	TRBV5-5	TGTGCCAGCAGCATGCAACCGGGACAGGGGGGAGAGACCCAGTACTTC	CASSMQPGQGGETQYF
TRBJ2-6	.	many	TRBV7-2	TGTGCCAGCAGCTTAGCGACAGGGGCCAACGTCCTGACTTTC	CASSLATGANVLTF
TRBJ1-2	.	.	TRBV28	TGTGCCAGCAGTTTGGCGGCAGGGAATTATGGCTACACCTTC	CASSLAAGNYGYTF
TRBJ1-6	TRBD1	many	TRBV20-1	TGCAGTGCTAGGCCGGCGGACAGGGGAACCGGTTCACCCCTCCACTTT	CSARPADRGTGSPLHF
TRBJ1-4	.	many	TRBV28	TGTGCCAGCAAACAGCGTAATGAAAAACTGTTTTTT	CASKQRNEKLFF
TRBJ2-3	.	.	TRBV6-1	TGTGCCAGCAGAGTCCAACGAAGCACAGATACGCAGTATTTT	CASRVQRSTDTQYF
TRBJ1-1	.	.	TRBV6-1	TGTGCCAGCAGTGAAATAGGGGTGGGCACTGAAGCTTTCTTT	CASSEIGVGTEAFF
TRBJ2-7	.	.	TRBV20-1	TGCAGTGCTAGACGGGCCAGGGCTTCCTACGAGCAGTACTTC	CSARRARASYEQYF
TRBJ2-7	.	few	TRBV12-3/TRBV12-4	TGTGCCAGCAGTCTGAGACGAAGAGCCTACGAGCAGTACTTC	CASSLRRRAYEQYF
TRBJ2-2	TRBD2	few	TRBV3-1	TGTGCCAGCAGCCAAGGTGCGCGGGGGGGCGAGCACACCGGGGAGCTGTTTTTT	CASSQGARGGEHTGELFF